This T cell receptor beta chain is drawn from a study of low-dose radiotherapy and immunotherapy resistance in tumors. V was clipped by 6 bases and J by 2 bases; unmatched bases: 4. This CDR3 is 15 amino acids long. Germline CDR1 SNHLY, CDR2 FYNNEI. This clonotype showed up many times. Amplification of TCRs used a constant-region primer and V-primer adapter for about 18 PCR cycles. Via MiXCR, TCRdb re-called the reads, giving one row per CDR3 protein. The sample lists approximately 47,000 distinct CDR3 sequences; about 12% were seen once. Time point denoted: before trial treatment. This clonotype was sampled from a female donor with ovarian cancer. The sample consisted of PBMCs, taken before treatment. This chain connects TRBV2 to TRBJ2-2; 9 nucleotides agree with TRBD1. Here the CDR3 reads CASRAGQGNTGELFF. The CDR3 DNA reads TGTGCCAGCAGGGCGGGACAGGGCAACACCGGGGAGCTGTTTTTT.